The entry that follows covers one TCR beta chain sequence. The antigen is not known. The sample carries other DNA sequences with the same CDR3. This specimen comes from a study of cytomegalovirus exposure and HLA in healthy donors. Study-level findings and limits: Sequence variants that were highly shared formed a cluster that was likely a sequencing artifact.

The CDR3 consists of 14 residues. Trimming removed 2 bases at V and 4 bases at J, with 9 bases between. Germline V gene sequence: CDR1 SGHTA, CDR2 FQGNSA. The primer mix had 60 Vbeta and 13 Jbeta primers. TCRdb keeps only in-frame clones here, not all; method: immunoSEQ multiplex PCR. Of 180,000 or so clones in the sample, 70% to 90% were seen once. The J gene is TRBJ1-5, the V gene TRBV7-2; D gene unclear. Sequencing was done on a sample of PBMCs. The clonotype was recovered from a man between 18 and 29 years old in good health and CMV-seropositive. CDR3 sequence reads: CASSLRRGNQPQHF. The CDR3 DNA follows: TGTGCCAGCAGCTTACGGCGAGGAAATCAGCCCCAGCATTTT. Full variable domain (outside the CDR3, taken from reference TRBV7-2 and TRBJ1-5): GAGVSQSPSNKVTEKGKDVELRCDPISGHTALYWYRQSLGQGLEFLIYFQGNSAPDKSGLPSDRFSAERTGGSVSTLTIQRTQQEDSAVYLCASSLRRGNQPQHFGDGTRLSIL.